This T cell receptor (beta chain) was found in a study of blood T cells in healthy people across ages. Losses at the gene ends were 4 bases for V and 4 bases for J; bases not matched to a gene: 9. CDR3 length equals 15 residues. The germline V gene encodes CDR1 LNHNV and CDR2 YYDKDF (reference sequence). Next came a second PCR, run for about 6 to 11 cycles, which used a sample-barcoded 5' primer along with a J-beta primer mix. TCRdb re-called the 5' RACE reads through MiXCR, storing one row per CDR3 protein. The sample shows 1.5 million to 2 million distinct CDR3 sequences, around 40% of them seen only once. This clonotype was picked up a small number of times.

The V gene is TRBV15, the J gene TRBJ2-5; TRBD1 agrees at 7 bases. The clonotype comes from a human donor in good health. Source material: blood. This CDR3 reads CATSKTGLEGETQYF. CDR3 in DNA: TGTGCCACCAGCAAGACAGGGTTAGAAGGAGAGACCCAGTACTTC. Drawing the rest from reference TRBV15 and TRBJ2-5, the complete variable domain is DAMVIQNPRYQVTQFGKPVTLSCSQTLNHNVMYWYQQKSSQAPKLLFHYYDKDFNNEADTPDNFQSRRPNTSFCFLDIRSPGLGDTAMYLCATSKTGLEGETQYFGPGTRLLVL.